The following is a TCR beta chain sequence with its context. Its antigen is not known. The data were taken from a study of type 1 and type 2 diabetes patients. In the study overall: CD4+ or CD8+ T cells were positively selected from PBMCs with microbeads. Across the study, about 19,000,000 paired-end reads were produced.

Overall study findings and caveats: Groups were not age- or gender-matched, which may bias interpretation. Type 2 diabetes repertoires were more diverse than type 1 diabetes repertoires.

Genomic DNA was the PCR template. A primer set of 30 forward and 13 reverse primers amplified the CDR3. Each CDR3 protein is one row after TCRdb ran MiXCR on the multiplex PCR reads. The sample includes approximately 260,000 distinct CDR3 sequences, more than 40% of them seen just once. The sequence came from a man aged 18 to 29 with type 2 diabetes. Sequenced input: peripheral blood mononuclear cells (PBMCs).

The CDR3 here is CAWSGLGLAAGWQFF. Written as DNA, the CDR3 is TGTGCCTGGAGTGGATTAGGACTAGCGGCCGGGTGGCAGTTCTTC. The chain couples TRBV30 to TRBJ2-1; 10 bases are shared with TRBD2. V shed 1 base and J 12 bases; nucleotides not matched to a gene: 12. Germline V gives CDR1 GTSNPN, CDR2 SVGIG (reference sequence). This CDR3 is 15 amino acids long. The variable domain in full, completed from reference TRBV30 and TRBJ2-1, reads SQTIHQWPATLVQPVGSPLSLECTVEGTSNPNLYWYRQAAGRGLQLLFYSVGIGQISSEVPQNLSASRPQDRQFILSSKKLLLSDSGFYLCAWSGLGLAAGWQFFGPGTRLTVL.